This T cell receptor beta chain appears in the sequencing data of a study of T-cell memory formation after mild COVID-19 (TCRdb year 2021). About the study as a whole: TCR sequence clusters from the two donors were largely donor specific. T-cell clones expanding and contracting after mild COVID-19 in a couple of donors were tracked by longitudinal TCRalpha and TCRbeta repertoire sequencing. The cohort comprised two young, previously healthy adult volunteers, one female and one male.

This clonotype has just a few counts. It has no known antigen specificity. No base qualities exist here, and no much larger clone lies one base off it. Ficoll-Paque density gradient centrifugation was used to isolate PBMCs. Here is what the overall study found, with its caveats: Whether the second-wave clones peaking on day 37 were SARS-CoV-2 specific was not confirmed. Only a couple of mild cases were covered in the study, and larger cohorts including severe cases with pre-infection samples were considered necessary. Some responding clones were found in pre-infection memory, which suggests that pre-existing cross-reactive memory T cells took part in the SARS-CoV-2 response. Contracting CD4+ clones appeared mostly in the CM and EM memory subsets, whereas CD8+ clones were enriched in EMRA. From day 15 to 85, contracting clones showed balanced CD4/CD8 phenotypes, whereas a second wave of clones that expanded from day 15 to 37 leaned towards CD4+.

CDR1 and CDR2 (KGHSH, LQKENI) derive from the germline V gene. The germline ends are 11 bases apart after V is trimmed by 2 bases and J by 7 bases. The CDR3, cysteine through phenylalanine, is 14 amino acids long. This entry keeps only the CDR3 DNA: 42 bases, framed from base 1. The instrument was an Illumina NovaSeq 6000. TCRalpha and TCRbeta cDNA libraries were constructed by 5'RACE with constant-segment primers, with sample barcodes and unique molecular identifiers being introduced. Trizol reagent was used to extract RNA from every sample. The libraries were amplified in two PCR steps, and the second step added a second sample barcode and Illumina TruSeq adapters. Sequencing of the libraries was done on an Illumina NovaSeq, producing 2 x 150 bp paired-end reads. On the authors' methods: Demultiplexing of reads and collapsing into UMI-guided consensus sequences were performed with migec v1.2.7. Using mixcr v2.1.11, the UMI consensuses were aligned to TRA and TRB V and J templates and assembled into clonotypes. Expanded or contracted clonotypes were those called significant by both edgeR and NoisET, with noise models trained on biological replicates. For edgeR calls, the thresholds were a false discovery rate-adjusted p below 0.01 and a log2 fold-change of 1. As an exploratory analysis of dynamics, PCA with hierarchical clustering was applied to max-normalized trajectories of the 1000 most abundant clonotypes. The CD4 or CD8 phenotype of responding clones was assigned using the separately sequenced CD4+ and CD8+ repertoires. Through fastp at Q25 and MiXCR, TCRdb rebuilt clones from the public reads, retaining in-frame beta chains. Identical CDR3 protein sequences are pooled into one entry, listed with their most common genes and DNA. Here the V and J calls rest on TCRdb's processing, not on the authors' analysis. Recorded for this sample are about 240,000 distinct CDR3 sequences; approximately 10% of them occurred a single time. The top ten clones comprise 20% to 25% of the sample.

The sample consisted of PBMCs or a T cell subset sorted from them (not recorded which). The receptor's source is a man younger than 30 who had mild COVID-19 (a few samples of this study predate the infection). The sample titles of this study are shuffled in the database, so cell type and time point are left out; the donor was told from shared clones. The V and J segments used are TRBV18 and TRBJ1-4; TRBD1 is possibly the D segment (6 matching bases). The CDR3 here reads CASSPSRGGEKLFF. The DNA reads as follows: TGTGCCAGCTCACCATCCAGGGGAGGTGAAAAACTGTTTTTT. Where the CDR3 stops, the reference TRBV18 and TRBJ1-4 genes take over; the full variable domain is NAGVMQNPRHLVRRRGQEARLRCSPMKGHSHVYWYRQLPEEGLKFMVYLQKENIIDESGMPKERFSAEFPKEGPSILRIQQVVRGDSAAYFCASSPSRGGEKLFFGSGTQLSVL.